This is a list of T cell receptor beta chains from one sample in a study of T cell changes during pregnancy in multiple sclerosis. Sequencing was performed with immunoSEQ multiplex PCR; in TCRdb, only in-frame clones are kept and a portion is missing. The data show 45,000 or so clones, about 95% seen once. Sequencing used peripheral blood, obtained in the second trimester of pregnancy. The source of these receptors is a female donor with multiple sclerosis, enrolled in a pregnancy study. Each CDR3 is given with its conserved first and last residue. D genes are given only for firm matches. Clone size is shown for a subset of rows, as once, few, many or a class of expanded clone.

J: TRBJ2-7; D: .; size: few; V: TRBV4-2; CDR3: CASSRDISYEQYF; DNA: TGTGCCAGCAGCCGTGACATCTCCTACGAGCAGTACTTC
J: TRBJ2-2; D: TRBD2; size: .; V: TRBV5-1; CDR3: CASTPRASGARWRPGELFF; DNA: TGCGCCAGCACCCCCAGGGCTAGCGGGGCTCGCTGGAGGCCCGGGGAGCTGTTTTTT
J: TRBJ2-7; D: TRBD1; size: .; V: TRBV5-1; CDR3: CASSTSRDRGYEQYF; DNA: TGCGCCAGCAGCACCTCCCGGGACAGGGGCTACGAGCAGTACTTC
J: TRBJ2-3; D: .; size: .; V: TRBV5-1; CDR3: CASSSRPGQTTDTQYF; DNA: TGCGCCAGCAGCTCCCGGCCGGGTCAGACCACAGATACGCAGTATTTT
J: TRBJ2-1; D: TRBD2; size: .; V: TRBV25-1; CDR3: CASSEWSGTLVDEQFF; DNA: TGTGCCAGCAGTGAGTGGAGCGGGACCCTAGTCGATGAGCAGTTCTTC
J: TRBJ1-2; D: .; size: .; V: TRBV5-4; CDR3: CASSAGAQGFYTF; DNA: TGTGCCAGCAGCGCGGGGGCGCAAGGTTTCTACACCTTC
J: TRBJ1-1; D: .; size: .; V: TRBV10-3; CDR3: CAINTGRGSLEAFF; DNA: TGTGCCATCAATACAGGGAGGGGGTCGTTGGAAGCTTTCTTT
J: TRBJ2-5; D: TRBD2; size: once; V: TRBV9; CDR3: CASSVSGGAETQYF; DNA: TGTGCCAGCAGCGTAAGCGGGGGGGCCGAGACCCAGTACTTC
J: TRBJ2-5; D: TRBD1; size: .; V: TRBV9; CDR3: CASSVARGRETQYF; DNA: TGTGCCAGCAGCGTAGCCAGGGGGAGAGAGACCCAGTACTTC
J: TRBJ2-7; D: TRBD2; size: .; V: TRBV7-3; CDR3: CASSFSGASNEQYF; DNA: TGTGCCAGCAGCTTTAGCGGGGCCTCGAACGAGCAGTACTTC
J: TRBJ2-2; D: TRBD1; size: once; V: TRBV7-6; CDR3: CASTSAGGNTGELFF; DNA: TGTGCCAGCACCTCGGCAGGGGGAAACACCGGGGAGCTGTTTTTT
J: TRBJ1-1; D: TRBD1; size: .; V: TRBV6-1; CDR3: CASSGVGQGGTEAFF; DNA: TGTGCCAGCAGTGGGGTGGGACAGGGCGGCACTGAAGCTTTCTTT
J: TRBJ2-5; D: TRBD2; size: .; V: TRBV11-2; CDR3: CASSLEPSGRETQYF; DNA: TGTGCCAGCAGCTTAGAGCCTAGCGGGAGGGAGACCCAGTACTTC
J: TRBJ2-1; D: .; size: once; V: TRBV2; CDR3: CASSVKAEQFF; DNA: TGTGCCAGCAGTGTAAAAGCGGAGCAGTTCTTC
J: TRBJ2-7; D: TRBD1; size: .; V: TRBV5-5; CDR3: CASSPDRALAYEQYF; DNA: TGTGCCAGCAGCCCGGACAGGGCCCTTGCCTACGAGCAGTACTTC
J: TRBJ1-2; D: .; size: .; V: TRBV28; CDR3: CASSLGGAGYGYTF; DNA: TGTGCCAGCAGTTTGGGAGGGGCTGGGTATGGCTACACCTTC
J: TRBJ1-6; D: TRBD1; size: .; V: TRBV18; CDR3: CASSLLPDRAENSPLHF; DNA: TGTGCCAGCTCACTTTTGCCCGACAGGGCCGAGAATTCACCCCTCCACTTT
J: TRBJ1-2; D: TRBD1; size: .; V: TRBV28; CDR3: CASSPTGGLSLGGYGYTF; DNA: TGTGCCAGCAGCCCGACAGGGGGGCTGTCCCTCGGTGGGTATGGCTACACCTTC
J: TRBJ2-7; D: TRBD1; size: .; V: TRBV30; CDR3: CAWSVRGGRPIF; DNA: TGTGCCTGGAGTGTACGAGGGGGCCGCCCCATCTTC
J: TRBJ2-7; D: .; size: .; V: TRBV13; CDR3: CASSTLGAYEQYF; DNA: TGTGCCAGCAGCACCCTAGGGGCCTACGAGCAGTACTTC
J: TRBJ2-7; D: TRBD1; size: .; V: TRBV6-1; CDR3: CASSARGGTGDYEQYF; DNA: TGTGCCAGCAGTGCCAGGGGGGGGACAGGGGACTACGAGCAGTACTTC
J: TRBJ1-6; D: TRBD1; size: .; V: TRBV19; CDR3: CASSGDQVGTGLSSYNSPLHF; DNA: TGTGCCAGTAGTGGGGACCAGGTCGGGACAGGCCTAAGCTCCTATAATTCACCCCTCCACTTT
J: TRBJ1-6; D: .; size: .; V: TRBV7-3; CDR3: CASSFGHVNSPLHF; DNA: TGTGCCAGCAGCTTCGGACACGTAAATTCACCCCTCCACTTT
J: TRBJ2-3; D: TRBD1; size: .; V: TRBV5-1; CDR3: CASSVGQSTDTQYF; DNA: TGCGCCAGCAGCGTGGGACAGAGCACAGATACGCAGTATTTT
J: TRBJ2-7; D: TRBD2; size: .; V: TRBV27; CDR3: CASSLGWEGTYEQYF; DNA: TGTGCCAGCAGTTTGGGGTGGGAGGGGACCTACGAGCAGTACTTC
J: TRBJ1-1; D: .; size: .; V: TRBV6-6; CDR3: CASSVPREGYREAFF; DNA: TGTGCCAGCAGTGTCCCCAGGGAAGGTTATCGAGAAGCTTTCTTT
J: TRBJ2-7; D: .; size: .; V: TRBV19; CDR3: CASSIGTTPSYEQYF; DNA: TGTGCCAGTAGTATCGGCACGACACCCTCCTACGAGCAGTACTTC
J: TRBJ2-7; D: .; size: medium-sized; V: TRBV6-6; CDR3: CASNSGEAYEQYF; DNA: TGTGCCAGCAACTCAGGGGAAGCATACGAGCAGTACTTC
J: TRBJ2-5; D: TRBD2; size: .; V: TRBV9; CDR3: CASSVGGGLAGGETQYF; DNA: TGTGCCAGCAGCGTAGGTGGGGGACTAGCGGGAGGGGAGACCCAGTACTTC
J: TRBJ1-3; D: TRBD1; size: .; V: TRBV5-5; CDR3: CASSLGMTGIGNTIYF; DNA: TGTGCCAGCAGCTTGGGAATGACAGGGATTGGAAACACCATATATTTT
J: TRBJ2-7; D: .; size: .; V: TRBV5-4; CDR3: CASSLGSSYEQYF; DNA: TGTGCCAGCAGCTTGGGATCGAGCTACGAGCAGTACTTC
J: TRBJ1-5; D: TRBD1; size: once; V: TRBV9; CDR3: CASSVGQGADQPQHF; DNA: TGTGCCAGCAGCGTAGGACAGGGGGCAGATCAGCCCCAGCATTTT
J: TRBJ2-5; D: .; size: .; V: TRBV5-1; CDR3: CASSLLRETQYF; DNA: TGCGCCAGCAGCTTACTTCGAGAGACCCAGTACTTC
J: TRBJ2-3; D: .; size: .; V: TRBV15; CDR3: CATSSKGDGTDTQYF; DNA: TGTGCCACCAGCAGTAAAGGGGATGGCACAGATACGCAGTATTTT
J: TRBJ1-5; D: .; size: .; V: TRBV6-1; CDR3: CASSGSQHQPQHF; DNA: TGTGCCAGCAGTGGTAGCCAGCACCAGCCCCAGCATTTT
J: TRBJ2-3; D: .; size: .; V: TRBV29-1; CDR3: CSASLATDTQYF; DNA: TGCAGCGCCAGTCTAGCAACAGATACGCAGTATTTT
J: TRBJ2-3; D: .; size: .; V: TRBV7-3; CDR3: CASSLRGSGTDTQYF; DNA: TGTGCCAGCAGCTTAAGGGGTAGCGGCACAGATACGCAGTATTTT
J: TRBJ2-7; D: .; size: .; V: TRBV10-3; CDR3: CAISETGQSSYEQYF; DNA: TGTGCCATCAGTGAGACAGGGCAGAGCTCCTACGAGCAGTACTTC
J: TRBJ2-3; D: .; size: .; V: TRBV11-2; CDR3: CASSLGLSSTDTQYF; DNA: TGTGCCAGCAGCTTGGGACTTTCTAGCACAGATACGCAGTATTTT
J: TRBJ2-3; D: TRBD2; size: .; V: TRBV18; CDR3: CASSPGLADTDTQYF; DNA: TGTGCCAGCTCACCGGGGCTAGCGGATACAGATACGCAGTATTTT
J: TRBJ1-2; D: TRBD1; size: .; V: TRBV6-6; CDR3: CASSYVRDRGVYGYTF; DNA: TGTGCCAGCAGTTACGTCCGGGACAGGGGCGTATATGGCTACACCTTC
J: TRBJ2-1; D: .; size: once; V: TRBV19; CDR3: CASTGGKVLAGDGEQFF; DNA: TGTGCCAGCACAGGGGGCAAGGTCCTAGCGGGAGACGGTGAGCAGTTCTTC